This T cell receptor (beta chain) stems from a study of blood T cell repertoires in COVID-19. Overall study: T cells, B-cell-depleted T cells, or PBMCs provided the cDNA or gDNA that served as material.

Losses at the gene ends were 6 bases for V and 3 bases for J; bases not matched to a gene: 6. Germline values: CDR1 MNHEY, CDR2 SVGAGI. The CDR3 consists of 15 residues. Generated by immunoSEQ multiplex PCR, the TCRdb table keeps only in-frame clones and is missing some. This sample carries 250,000 to 350,000 clones, 65% to 90% of them seen once, and the ten largest clones take around 13%. The sequencing sample was made of peripheral blood. The sequence was obtained from a woman aged 70 to 79 with COVID-19, enrolled during active disease. The chain couples TRBV6-5 to TRBJ1-3; 9 positions match TRBD1. As DNA, the CDR3 is TGTGCCAGCAGCGGGATGGACAGGGGTGGAAACACCATATATTTT. Its protein product is CASSGMDRGGNTIYF.